This is a list of T cell receptor beta chains from one sample in a study of blood T cell repertoires in COVID-19. Produced via immunoSEQ multiplex PCR; TCRdb's table is partial and in-frame only. The sample has approximately 60,000 clones; more than 75% are singletons. The specimen sequenced was peripheral blood. These receptors came from a man aged 50-59 years with active or convalescent COVID-19. Each CDR3 is given without its conserved first and last residue.

V gene	CDR3 protein
TRBV5-8	ASRQEGGSYGYT
TRBV4-1	ASSLFGNQPQH
TRBV4-1	ASSPNLAGGELF
TRBV5-1	ASSLTGQSSPLH
TRBV9	ASSVGGGSGNTIY
TRBV19	ATYLAGGNNEQF
TRBV7-2	ASSFNRDNEQF
TRBV7-9	ASSLAEHSYNEQF
TRBV27	ASALLAGGRETQY
TRBV30	AWSVPQGGANTGELF
TRBV30	AHGVLNIQY
TRBV7-9	ASSAGTANSPLH
TRBV7-2	ASTGEGLAYNEQF
TRBV19	ASSTHSLSGANVLT
TRBV4-1	ASTPEGATLAAF
TRBV5-1	ASSLAGGPIGELF
TRBV5-4	ATQSGDRGISPLH
TRBV5-1	ASSGGSTDTQY
TRBV7-8	ASSPPPPLVGGNGGPGNYEQY
TRBV10-3	ATTGNTEAF
TRBV6-1	ASTRTSSLNEQF
TRBV6-5	ASRKAGTENSPLH
TRBV19	ASSILPRHEAF
TRBV19	ARHGGAGGGAF
TRBV14	ASSQASAGYEQF
TRBV2	AGLSEVPNTEAF
TRBV5-4	ASSAKGLAGYEQY
TRBV10-2	ASKSFGVATEAF
TRBV4-2	ASSRDRGPYEQY
TRBV12-3/TRBV12-4	ASSLTVNEQY
TRBV5-1	ASSSAGEQF
TRBV11-2	ASSQQGNSNQPQH
TRBV3-1/TRBV3-2	ASSLTGPYGYT
TRBV25-1	ASSEISVSSYNSPLH
TRBV6-5	AVQNSNQPQH
TRBV10-3	AISEEGTANYGYT
TRBV7-3	ASSTPPNTEAF
TRBV5-1	ASSLTGDSSYEQY